Listed below are T cell receptor beta chains from one sample, sequenced in a study of vaccination and CD4 T cells after COVID-19. TCRdb independently ran MiXCR on the PCR reads; one entry per CDR3 protein. The profile covers tens of thousands of distinct CDR3 sequences, with 42% appearing a single time and around 10% taken by the ten largest. No antigen has been assigned to these receptors. Here the sequenced sample was CD4+ T cells from blood, cultured in vitro, taken about 7 months after SARS-CoV-2 vaccination. These TCRs come from a human donor who had recovered from COVID-19. CDR3s include the opening cysteine and the closing phenylalanine or tryptophan. Size is omitted from some rows. Given values are once, few, many or a class for expanded clones.

j_call: TRBJ2-1; v_call: TRBV7-3; clone_size: few; cdr3_length: 15; cdr3_aa: CASSPDRLRHNEQFF
j_call: TRBJ1-5; v_call: TRBV28; clone_size: NA; cdr3_length: 15; cdr3_aa: CASGSAQSPNQPQHF
j_call: TRBJ2-7; v_call: TRBV7-2; clone_size: NA; cdr3_length: 15; cdr3_aa: CASSIRLAGDPEQYF
j_call: TRBJ2-7; v_call: TRBV2; clone_size: NA; cdr3_length: 13; cdr3_aa: CASSLAGGREQYF
j_call: TRBJ1-5; v_call: TRBV28; clone_size: NA; cdr3_length: 16; cdr3_aa: CASSLSARLLNQPQHF
j_call: TRBJ2-7; v_call: TRBV2; clone_size: NA; cdr3_length: 14; cdr3_aa: CASNPPGGLYEQYF
j_call: TRBJ1-5; v_call: TRBV6-1; clone_size: few; cdr3_length: 16; cdr3_aa: CASRGAYAGKNQPQHF
j_call: TRBJ2-7; v_call: TRBV20-1; clone_size: NA; cdr3_length: 14; cdr3_aa: CSAREARGPYEQYF
j_call: TRBJ2-6; v_call: TRBV7-2; clone_size: few; cdr3_length: 15; cdr3_aa: CASSLVISGANVLTF
j_call: TRBJ2-6; v_call: TRBV24-1; clone_size: few; cdr3_length: 17; cdr3_aa: CATSGTQSPSGANVLTF
j_call: TRBJ2-7; v_call: TRBV18; clone_size: medium-sized; cdr3_length: 13; cdr3_aa: CASSPRQSYEQYF
j_call: TRBJ2-2; v_call: TRBV20-1; clone_size: NA; cdr3_length: 13; cdr3_aa: CSASRRSGGELFF
j_call: TRBJ2-6; v_call: TRBV10-3; clone_size: NA; cdr3_length: 15; cdr3_aa: CAISERASGANVLTF
j_call: TRBJ2-3; v_call: TRBV10-3; clone_size: NA; cdr3_length: 18; cdr3_aa: CATKGGGLAEPTTDTQYF
j_call: TRBJ2-7; v_call: TRBV6-1; clone_size: NA; cdr3_length: 11; cdr3_aa: CASRSGYEQYF
j_call: TRBJ2-7; v_call: TRBV20-1; clone_size: few; cdr3_length: 11; cdr3_aa: CSARGTDEQYF
j_call: TRBJ1-6; v_call: TRBV12-3/TRBV12-4; clone_size: once; cdr3_length: 12; cdr3_aa: CASSFRASPLHF
j_call: TRBJ2-3; v_call: TRBV10-3; clone_size: NA; cdr3_length: 15; cdr3_aa: CAIRGPGQGSDTQYF
j_call: TRBJ2-7; v_call: TRBV28; clone_size: NA; cdr3_length: 14; cdr3_aa: CASTTPSRAHEQYF
j_call: TRBJ1-6; v_call: TRBV28; clone_size: few; cdr3_length: 14; cdr3_aa: CASRPFWEGSPLHF
j_call: TRBJ2-3; v_call: TRBV19; clone_size: few; cdr3_length: 15; cdr3_aa: CASSLRQGGTDTQYF
j_call: TRBJ2-7; v_call: TRBV11-3; clone_size: NA; cdr3_length: 13; cdr3_aa: CASSLDQGYEQYF
j_call: TRBJ1-2; v_call: TRBV7-9; clone_size: NA; cdr3_length: 15; cdr3_aa: CASSQAPQTSAGYTF
j_call: TRBJ2-1; v_call: TRBV6-1; clone_size: NA; cdr3_length: 15; cdr3_aa: CASRGGDRGQNEQFF
j_call: TRBJ2-5; v_call: TRBV7-7; clone_size: few; cdr3_length: 13; cdr3_aa: CASSSGQGGTQYF
j_call: TRBJ2-1; v_call: TRBV7-2; clone_size: once; cdr3_length: 14; cdr3_aa: CASSLAWGPNEQFF
j_call: TRBJ2-1; v_call: TRBV24-1; clone_size: NA; cdr3_length: 17; cdr3_aa: CATSAQTSGVSYNEQFF
j_call: TRBJ2-5; v_call: TRBV7-2; clone_size: few; cdr3_length: 17; cdr3_aa: CASSLGFWQGSSETQYF
j_call: TRBJ2-3; v_call: TRBV28; clone_size: NA; cdr3_length: 13; cdr3_aa: CASSLNGADTQYF
j_call: TRBJ2-7; v_call: TRBV6-1; clone_size: NA; cdr3_length: 12; cdr3_aa: CVALGTNYEQYF
j_call: TRBJ2-1; v_call: TRBV20-1; clone_size: few; cdr3_length: 14; cdr3_aa: CSARDWRGRNEQFF
j_call: TRBJ2-7; v_call: TRBV20-1; clone_size: NA; cdr3_length: 14; cdr3_aa: CSARVGRGIYEQYF
j_call: TRBJ2-3; v_call: TRBV4-2; clone_size: NA; cdr3_length: 17; cdr3_aa: CASSQDRREDGTDTQYF
j_call: TRBJ2-5; v_call: TRBV6-1; clone_size: NA; cdr3_length: 14; cdr3_aa: CASRGRGSVETQYF
j_call: TRBJ2-3; v_call: TRBV28; clone_size: NA; cdr3_length: 14; cdr3_aa: CASSLDPTTDTQYF
j_call: TRBJ1-1; v_call: TRBV4-2; clone_size: NA; cdr3_length: 15; cdr3_aa: CASSQRDGRNTEAFF
j_call: TRBJ2-7; v_call: TRBV7-2; clone_size: NA; cdr3_length: 16; cdr3_aa: CASSLASSGRMREQYF
j_call: TRBJ1-2; v_call: TRBV7-3; clone_size: NA; cdr3_length: 14; cdr3_aa: CASSLGTGPDGYTF
j_call: TRBJ2-7; v_call: TRBV6-5; clone_size: NA; cdr3_length: 15; cdr3_aa: CASSYDPLSSYEQYF
j_call: TRBJ2-5; v_call: TRBV18; clone_size: NA; cdr3_length: 15; cdr3_aa: CASSPLVAGQETQYF
j_call: TRBJ2-7; v_call: TRBV7-2; clone_size: once; cdr3_length: 15; cdr3_aa: CASSLPDRGRYEQYF
j_call: TRBJ2-3; v_call: TRBV7-6; clone_size: NA; cdr3_length: 15; cdr3_aa: CASSSRPVNTDTQYF
j_call: TRBJ1-2; v_call: TRBV7-9; clone_size: NA; cdr3_length: 8; cdr3_aa: CASSPGTF
j_call: TRBJ2-1; v_call: TRBV6-1; clone_size: NA; cdr3_length: 12; cdr3_aa: CASRPDRGLMFF
j_call: TRBJ2-7; v_call: TRBV28; clone_size: NA; cdr3_length: 13; cdr3_aa: CASSLPMGNEQYF
j_call: TRBJ2-1; v_call: TRBV7-9; clone_size: NA; cdr3_length: 16; cdr3_aa: CASSLGGSVKYNEQFF
j_call: TRBJ1-2; v_call: TRBV6-5; clone_size: few; cdr3_length: 16; cdr3_aa: CASSSMTGGKADGYTF
j_call: TRBJ2-3; v_call: TRBV6-1; clone_size: NA; cdr3_length: 15; cdr3_aa: CASRTTSNIADTQYF
j_call: TRBJ2-2; v_call: TRBV7-9; clone_size: medium-sized; cdr3_length: 14; cdr3_aa: CASSLAVDTGELFF
j_call: TRBJ1-1; v_call: TRBV15; clone_size: NA; cdr3_length: 15; cdr3_aa: CATSRDRDSPLEAFF
j_call: TRBJ2-7; v_call: TRBV20-1; clone_size: NA; cdr3_length: 13; cdr3_aa: CSARKTGANEQYF
j_call: TRBJ2-5; v_call: TRBV29-1; clone_size: once; cdr3_length: 13; cdr3_aa: CSAPGHEGGTQYF
j_call: TRBJ2-1; v_call: TRBV7-9; clone_size: NA; cdr3_length: 19; cdr3_aa: CASSSQSGTTRGDYNEQFF
j_call: TRBJ1-1; v_call: TRBV28; clone_size: few; cdr3_length: 13; cdr3_aa: CASSQHDRGKAFF